Listed here are 27 T cell receptor beta chains from one sample, sequenced in a study of cytomegalovirus exposure and HLA in healthy donors. Use of 60 Vbeta and 13 Jbeta primers characterized the PCR. The assay was immunoSEQ multiplex PCR, and TCRdb's table has in-frame clones only and misses some. Here the sample spans roughly 82,000 clones, about three quarters being singletons. The sample was PBMCs. Receptor source: a middle-aged woman in good health and CMV-seropositive.

The chain has TRBV28 and TRBJ1-5, with TRBD1 matching over 8 bases. The CDR3 runs 18 residues. CDR1 MDHEN and CDR2 SYDVKM come from the germline V gene. After removal of 6 bases from V and 1 base from J, the junction contained 14 bases not matched to a gene. The CDR3 region is CASSPPTGGPLSNQPQHF. The DNA for the CDR3 is TGTGCCAGCAGCCCGCCCACAGGGGGGCCTTTAAGCAATCAGCCCCAGCATTTT.

The rearrangement uses TRBV2 and TRBJ2-1, with a tentative D call TRBD2 (6 bases). V dropped 6 bases and J dropped 7 bases, with 13 bases sitting between them. Looked up from germline, CDR1 is SNHLY and CDR2 is FYNNEI. This CDR3 contains 13 residues. CDR3 sequence (DNA): TGTGCCAGCAGCAAGACCGGGGGAAATGAGCAGTTCTTC. This encodes CASSKTGGNEQFF. Full variable domain (outside the CDR3, taken from reference TRBV2 and TRBJ2-1): EPEVTQTPSHQVTQMGQEVILRCVPISNHLYFYWYRQILGQKVEFLVSFYNNEISEKSEIFDDQFSVERPDGSNFTLKIRSTKLEDSAMYFCASSKTGGNEQFFGPGTRLTVL.

The chain links TRBV5-4 to TRBJ1-5; unclear D gene. V lost 0 bases to trimming and J lost 1 base, with 5 bases between them. This CDR3 region has 14 residues. Looked up from germline, CDR1 is SGHNT and CDR2 is YYREEE (reference sequence). The CDR3 nucleotides are TGTGCCAGCAGCTTGGACCGGAGCAATCAGCCCCAGCATTTT. This encodes CASSLDRSNQPQHF.

This CDR3 is CASSVEPLGLSTGELFF. The CDR3, as DNA: TGTGCCAGCAGCGTAGAACCCCTGGGACTTTCCACCGGGGAGCTGTTTTTT. The V call is TRBV9, the J call TRBJ2-2, with D perhaps TRBD2 (6 bases). This CDR3 spans 17 amino acids. The germline CDR1 and CDR2 sequences are SGDLS and YYNGEE. With 0 bases removed from V and 4 bases from J, the gap between germline ends came to 16 bases.

The rearrangement links TRBV11-2 to TRBJ1-6, with a tentative D call TRBD1 (5 bases). Deletions cut 4 bases from V and 8 bases from J, with 9 bases between. The CDR3 sequence is 13 residues long. CDR1 and CDR2 from the germline V gene are SGHAT and FQNNGV. The CDR3 reads CASSSTDDSPLHF. CDR3 bases: TGTGCCAGCAGCTCGACAGACGATTCACCCCTCCACTTT.

This rearrangement joins TRBV18 to TRBJ2-5; 8 bases line up with TRBD1. The J segment lost 3 bases and the V segment lost 3 bases, leaving 3 bases of the junction unmatched. Germline CDR1 is KGHSH and CDR2 is LQKENI. The CDR3 has 14 amino acids. The CDR3 DNA reads TGTGCCAGCTCACCCCTGGACAGGGAAGAGACCCAGTACTTC. Translated, it gives CASSPLDREETQYF.

The chain uses TRBV6-5 and TRBJ1-2, with 7 bases fitting TRBD1. Trimming removed 0 bases from V and 4 bases from J; junction bases left unmatched: 5. CDR1 is MNHEY and CDR2 is SVGAGI in the germline V gene. The length of the CDR3 is 15 residues. The CDR3 loop reads CASSYSEDRPYGYTF. CDR3 bases: TGTGCCAGCAGTTACTCAGAGGACAGGCCCTATGGCTACACCTTC.

CDR3 amino acids: CASSVIVNTEAFF. In DNA form, the CDR3 reads TGTGCCAGCAGCGTTATAGTGAACACTGAAGCTTTCTTT. The V gene is TRBV6-1, the J gene TRBJ1-1, with D uncertain. V was shortened by 6 bases and J by 0 bases, with 8 bases between the two germline ends. The CDR3 spans 13 residues. From germline, CDR1 is MNHNS and CDR2 SASEGT.

The chain is built from TRBV5-1 and TRBJ1-1; tentatively, D is TRBD1 (5 bases). V lost 4 bases and J lost 6, with 19 bases in between. This CDR3 is built from 15 residues. Germline V gene sequence: CDR1 SGHRS, CDR2 YFSETQ. As DNA, the CDR3 is TGCGCCAGCAGCCTAATGGCGGGGCCGGTGGCTGAAGCTTTCTTT. Protein sequence: CASSLMAGPVAEAFF. Variable domain in full (rest from reference TRBV5-1 and TRBJ1-1): KAGVTQTPRYLIKTRGQQVTLSCSPISGHRSVSWYQQTPGQGLQFLFEYFSETQRNKGNFPGRFSGRQFSNSRSEMNVSTLELGDSALYLCASSLMAGPVAEAFFGQGTRLTVV.

The chain is built from TRBV5-6 and TRBJ2-2; D remains unclear. The CDR3 has 12 amino acids. The germline V and J ends were trimmed by 5 bases and 5 bases, with 7 bases remaining between them. Germline V CDR1 and CDR2: SGHDT, YYEEEE. The CDR3 DNA reads TGTGCCAGCAGTATCGGGACCGGGGAGCTGTTTTTT. Protein: CASSIGTGELFF.

Only one count was recorded for this clone. The chain joins TRBV11-2 to TRBJ2-7; TRBD1 might be the D (6 bases). This CDR3 spans 14 amino acids. Germline V gene data show CDR1 as SGHAT and CDR2 as FQNNGV. V dropped 5 bases and J dropped 3 bases, with 14 bases sitting between them. DNA for the CDR3: TGTGCCAGCAGCCTACAGGGTACCCTCTACGAGCAGTACTTC. It codes for CASSLQGTLYEQYF.

In this sample, this clone turned up a few times. The chain carries TRBV5-1 and TRBJ2-1, with 9 positions matching TRBD2. The germline CDR1 and CDR2 sequences are SGHRS and YFSETQ. This CDR3 region has 17 residues. The trim removed 0 bases at V and 7 bases at J, leaving 11 bases unmatched. The CDR3 nucleotides are TGCGCCAGCAGCTTGGGAGCGGGGGGCGGCCGGCTGAATGAGCAGTTCTTC. It encodes CASSLGAGGGRLNEQFF.

The chain joins TRBV6-5 to TRBJ2-7; 9 bases are a match to TRBD1. Trimming removed 4 bases from V and 2 bases from J; junction bases left unmatched: 0. The CDR3 is made up of 13 amino acids. CDR1 is MNHEY and CDR2 is SVGAGI in the germline V gene. The CDR3 loop is CASSWDRAYEQYF. CDR3 in DNA: TGTGCCAGCAGTTGGGACAGGGCCTACGAGCAGTACTTC.

The chain couples TRBV7-2 to TRBJ2-7, with 7 bases that match TRBD1. This CDR3 contains 16 residues. The germline CDR1 and CDR2 sequences are SGHTA and FQGNSA. V dropped 1 base and J dropped 1; count of bases not matched to a gene: 7. The CDR3 coding sequence is TGTGCCAGCAGCTTAGTTTCCCGACAGGGTTCCTACGAGCAGTACTTC. It translates to CASSLVSRQGSYEQYF. Full variable domain (outside the CDR3, taken from reference TRBV7-2 and TRBJ2-7): GAGVSQSPSNKVTEKGKDVELRCDPISGHTALYWYRQSLGQGLEFLIYFQGNSAPDKSGLPSDRFSAERTGGSVSTLTIQRTQQEDSAVYLCASSLVSRQGSYEQYFGPGTRLTVT.

Here the CDR3 DNA reads TGTGCCAGCAGCCAAGATCTAGCTAGCGGGGAAAACAATGAGCAGTTCTTC. Translating it yields CASSQDLASGENNEQFF. The chain carries TRBV4-2 and TRBJ2-1; 9 bases map to TRBD2. Germline V gene lookup returns CDR1 LGHNA and CDR2 YNFKEQ. The CDR3 runs 17 residues. The V segment lost 0 bases and the J segment 5 bases; nucleotides outside the gene matches: 8.

This clone has only one observation. This chain connects TRBV27 to TRBJ2-7; possibly TRBD1 for D (5 bases). The CDR3 spans 15 residues. The germline gives CDR1 MNHEY, CDR2 SMNVEV (reference sequence). The V end lost 5 bases, the J end lost 0 bases, and 14 bases lay between the germline ends. The CDR3 spells CASSPHRSYSYEQYF. The CDR3 DNA follows: TGTGCCAGCAGTCCGCACAGGTCCTACTCCTACGAGCAGTACTTC.

V usage is TRBV19 and J usage is TRBJ1-5, with 7 nucleotides matching TRBD1. The CDR3 has 15 amino acids. Germline V gives CDR1 LNHDA, CDR2 SQIVND (reference sequence). Trimming took 5 bases from V and 3 from J; bases not matched to a gene: 7. The CDR3 DNA follows: TGTGCCAGTAGTTATAGGACAGGCTTCAATCAGCCCCAGCATTTT. Translation: CASSYRTGFNQPQHF. Looking up the rest from reference TRBV19 and TRBJ1-5 gives the full variable domain: DGGITQSPKYLFRKEGQNVTLSCEQNLNHDAMYWYRQDPGQGLRLIYYSQIVNDFQKGDIAEGYSVSREKKESFPLTVTSAQKNPTAFYLCASSYRTGFNQPQHFGDGTRLSIL.

The J gene is TRBJ1-2, the V gene TRBV7-9, with 7 positions matching TRBD1. CDR3 length equals 15 residues. J lost 2 bases, V lost 5 bases, and 8 bases had no gene match. CDR1 and CDR2 from the germline V gene are SEHNR and FQNEAQ (reference sequence). The CDR3 sequence: CASSRRDSENYGYTF. The DNA for the CDR3 is TGTGCCAGCAGCCGCCGGGACAGCGAAAACTATGGCTACACCTTC.

The chain employs TRBV2 and TRBJ2-7; 10 bases line up with TRBD2. The CDR3 contains 16 residues. Germline V gene data show CDR1 as SNHLY and CDR2 as FYNNEI. V shed 4 bases and J 6 bases; nucleotides not matched to a gene: 12. The CDR3 DNA reads TGTGCCAGCAGTGCCGGACTAGCGGCCCTCGGGGGCGAGCAGTACTTC. Translation: CASSAGLAALGGEQYF.

CDR3 in DNA: TGTGCCAGCAGGGGGACAGGGAGCTCCTACGAGCAGTACTTC. It is translated as CASRGTGSSYEQYF. The gene calls are TRBV6-1 and TRBJ2-7; 9 nucleotides align to TRBD1. V lost 6 bases to trimming and J lost 0 bases; unmatched junction nucleotides: 3. Germline lookup yields CDR1 MNHNS and CDR2 SASEGT. This CDR3 is 14 amino acids long.

The chain carries TRBV4-2 and TRBJ2-2, with D possibly being TRBD2 (7 bases). The germline gives CDR1 LGHNA, CDR2 YNFKEQ. This CDR3 has 16 amino acids. The V end lost 0 bases, the J end lost 6 bases, and 14 bases lay between the germline ends. In DNA form, the CDR3 reads TGTGCCAGCAGCCAAGATTCCGGGGGGCGGTCCGGGGAGCTGTTTTTT. It is translated as CASSQDSGGRSGELFF.

This clone was observed once. The chain employs TRBV6-5 and TRBJ1-1, with unresolved D. Trimming took 9 bases from V and 1 from J, leaving 12 bases between them. Germline V gives CDR1 MNHEY, CDR2 SVGAGI. The CDR3 spans 13 residues. Here the CDR3 reads CASRGQTNTEAFF. For the CDR3, the DNA is TGTGCCAGTCGGGGTCAGACGAACACTGAAGCTTTCTTT.

V and J are TRBV29-1 and TRBJ1-1, with D hard to call. Germline-derived CDR1 and CDR2 are SQVTM and ANQGSEA. V shed 7 bases and J shed 3 bases, with 12 bases lying between them. The CDR3 extends over 12 amino acids. The CDR3 here is CSATDTYTEAFF. CDR3 DNA sequence: TGCAGCGCCACTGACACATACACTGAAGCTTTCTTT.

V gene TRBV5-1 combines with J gene TRBJ1-2, with D possibly TRBD1 on 5 matching bases. Trimming took 5 bases from V and 4 from J, leaving 18 bases between them. The germline gives CDR1 SGHRS, CDR2 YFSETQ. This CDR3 comprises 15 residues. CDR3: CASRSSPTAIYGYTF. CDR3 coding DNA: TGCGCCAGCAGGTCAAGCCCGACAGCCATCTATGGCTACACCTTC. The whole variable domain, remainder taken from reference TRBV5-1 and TRBJ1-2, is KAGVTQTPRYLIKTRGQQVTLSCSPISGHRSVSWYQQTPGQGLQFLFEYFSETQRNKGNFPGRFSGRQFSNSRSEMNVSTLELGDSALYLCASRSSPTAIYGYTFGSGTRLTVV.

The chain combines TRBV13 with TRBJ1-2; the match to TRBD1 covers 8 bases. This CDR3 is 13 amino acids long. J gave up 2 bases and V 7 bases, and 3 bases lay outside the gene matches. Looked up from germline, CDR1 is PRHDT and CDR2 is FYEKMQ (reference sequence). The CDR3 loop reads CASTGQGNYGYTF. CDR3 sequence (DNA): TGTGCCAGCACAGGACAGGGAAACTATGGCTACACCTTC.

Details on this clone: The junction departs from the called germline gene at one end, perhaps through a read error. The V gene is TRBV7-9, the J gene TRBJ2-1; TRBD2 aligns across 9 bases. This CDR3 has 12 residues. Germline CDR1 is SEHNR and CDR2 is FQNEAQ (reference sequence). In DNA, the CDR3 is TGTGCCACCAGCGGGGGGTTTGTTGAGCAGTTCTTC. Its protein product is CATSGGFVEQFF.

This clone was found once. CDR3 nucleotide sequence: TGTGCCAGCAGTGGGGACAGCGTGAACACCGGGGAGCTGTTTTTT. It codes for CASSGDSVNTGELFF. The chain couples TRBV2 to TRBJ2-2; 7 bases match TRBD1. V was clipped by 4 bases and J by 1 base; unmatched bases: 3. Germline V lookup: CDR1 SNHLY, CDR2 FYNNEI. CDR3 length equals 15 residues.